These T cell receptor beta chains were read from a single sample in a study of T cells in Graves' hyperthyroidism and ophthalmopathy. TCRdb independently ran MiXCR on the multiplex PCR reads; one entry per CDR3 protein. The table has roughly 300,000 distinct CDR3 sequences, 20% to 30% seen once. Sequences were obtained from blood. The receptors originated from a man aged 35-49 years with Graves' hyperthyroidism that later progressed to Graves' ophthalmopathy. Both conserved end residues are part of each CDR3. D genes are given only for firm matches. Where a row states a size, it is once, few, many or the class of an expanded clone; other rows omit it.

TRBJ2-7 TRBD2 many TRBV6-5 CASSSGLAGGYSYEQYF TGTGCCAGCAGTTCGGGACTAGCGGGAGGCTACTCCTACGAGCAGTACTTC
TRBJ1-1 NA many TRBV6-1 CASSEVGGRTEAFF TGTGCCAGCAGTGAAGTTGGGGGTCGCACTGAAGCTTTCTTT
TRBJ2-7 TRBD2 NA TRBV2 CASSPRASGRYEQYF TGTGCCAGCAGCCCCCGGGCTAGCGGCCGCTACGAGCAGTACTTC
TRBJ1-5 TRBD1 few TRBV28 CASFPGTGNNQPQHF TGTGCCAGTTTTCCCGGGACAGGGAACAATCAGCCCCAGCATTTT
TRBJ1-5 NA many TRBV6-1 CASNRRGYNQPQHF TGTGCCAGCAACCGACGGGGTTACAATCAGCCCCAGCATTTT
TRBJ2-5 TRBD2 NA TRBV6-1 CASSVSRQGGKETQYF TGTGCCAGCAGTGTCTCGCGGCAGGGAGGGAAAGAGACCCAGTACTTC
TRBJ2-6 TRBD1 many TRBV24-1 CATGPGQGAKGANVLTF TGTGCCACCGGACCGGGACAGGGGGCGAAAGGGGCCAACGTCCTGACTTTC
TRBJ2-7 NA many TRBV19 CASSRGTAIYEQYF TGTGCCAGTAGTCGGGGGACCGCCATCTACGAGCAGTACTTC
TRBJ1-5 NA NA TRBV6-2/TRBV6-3 CASSRSGLNQPQHF TGTGCCAGCAGTAGATCAGGGCTCAATCAGCCCCAGCATTTT
TRBJ2-5 NA many TRBV7-2 CASSTAGHRTQYF TGTGCCAGCAGCACCGCGGGCCACAGGACCCAGTACTTC
TRBJ2-7 TRBD1 NA TRBV12-3/TRBV12-4 CASSTGQGMEQYF TGTGCCAGCAGCACGGGACAGGGGATGGAGCAGTACTTC
TRBJ1-6 NA many TRBV27 CASRNREVSPLHF TGTGCCAGCAGGAACCGAGAGGTGTCACCCCTCCACTTT